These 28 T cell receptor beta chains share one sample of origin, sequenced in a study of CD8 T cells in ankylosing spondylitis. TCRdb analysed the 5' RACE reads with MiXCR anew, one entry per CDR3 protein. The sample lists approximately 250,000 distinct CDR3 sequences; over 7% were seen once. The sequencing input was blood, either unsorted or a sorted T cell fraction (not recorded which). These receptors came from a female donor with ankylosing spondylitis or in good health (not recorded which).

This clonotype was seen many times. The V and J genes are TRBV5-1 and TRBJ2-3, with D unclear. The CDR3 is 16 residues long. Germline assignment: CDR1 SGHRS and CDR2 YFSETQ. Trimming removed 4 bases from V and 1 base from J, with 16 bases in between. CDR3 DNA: TGCGCCAGCAGCGAGAGAGTCTCCGGTGGCACAGATACGCAGTATTTT. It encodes CASSERVSGGTDTQYF. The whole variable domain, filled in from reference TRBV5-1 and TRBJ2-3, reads KAGVTQTPRYLIKTRGQQVTLSCSPISGHRSVSWYQQTPGQGLQFLFEYFSETQRNKGNFPGRFSGRQFSNSRSEMNVSTLELGDSALYLCASSERVSGGTDTQYFGPGTRLTVL.

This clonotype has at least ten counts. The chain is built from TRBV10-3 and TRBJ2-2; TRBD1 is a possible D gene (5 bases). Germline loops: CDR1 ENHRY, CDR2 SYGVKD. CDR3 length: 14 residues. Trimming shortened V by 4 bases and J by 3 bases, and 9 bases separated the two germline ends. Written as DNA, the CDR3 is TGTGCCATCAGTGCTCAGGGCGACACCGGGGAGCTGTTTTTT. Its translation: CAISAQGDTGELFF.

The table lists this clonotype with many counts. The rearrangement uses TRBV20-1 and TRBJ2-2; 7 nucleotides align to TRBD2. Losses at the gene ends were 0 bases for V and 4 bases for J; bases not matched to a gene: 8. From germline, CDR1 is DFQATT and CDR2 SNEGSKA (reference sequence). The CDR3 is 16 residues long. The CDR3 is CSARDLSGTATGELFF. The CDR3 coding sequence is TGCAGTGCTAGAGATCTAAGCGGGACGGCCACCGGGGAGCTGTTTTTT.

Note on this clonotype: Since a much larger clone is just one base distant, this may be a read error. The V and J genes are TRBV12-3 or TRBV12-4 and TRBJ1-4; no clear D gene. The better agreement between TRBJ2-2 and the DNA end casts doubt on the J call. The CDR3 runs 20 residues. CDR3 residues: CASSFAAPGRRSSRLEELFF. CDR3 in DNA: TGTGCCAGCAGTTTTGCGGCCCCAGGCAGGCGCTCTTCGAGGCTTGAGGAGCTGTTTTTT.

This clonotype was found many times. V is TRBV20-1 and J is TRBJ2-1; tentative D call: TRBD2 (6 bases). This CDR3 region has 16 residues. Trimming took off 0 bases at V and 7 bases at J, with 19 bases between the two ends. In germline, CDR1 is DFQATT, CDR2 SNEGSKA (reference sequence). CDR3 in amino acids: CSARERRERRLNEQFF. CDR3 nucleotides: TGCAGTGCTAGAGAGAGGCGGGAACGAAGGTTAAATGAGCAGTTCTTC.

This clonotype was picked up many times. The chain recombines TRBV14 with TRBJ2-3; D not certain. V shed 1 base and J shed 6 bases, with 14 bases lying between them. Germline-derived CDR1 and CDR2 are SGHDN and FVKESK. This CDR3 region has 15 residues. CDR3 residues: CASSQAMGAVDTQYF. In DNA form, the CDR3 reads TGTGCCAGCAGCCAAGCGATGGGTGCAGTGGATACGCAGTATTTT.

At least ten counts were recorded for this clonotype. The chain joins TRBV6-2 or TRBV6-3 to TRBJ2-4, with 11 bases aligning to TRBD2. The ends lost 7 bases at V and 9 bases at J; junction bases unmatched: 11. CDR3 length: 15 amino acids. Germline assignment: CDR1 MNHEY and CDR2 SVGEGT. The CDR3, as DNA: TGTGCCAGCACCATAGCGGGAGGGCCCGCTTCCATTCAGTACTTC. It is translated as CASTIAGGPASIQYF.

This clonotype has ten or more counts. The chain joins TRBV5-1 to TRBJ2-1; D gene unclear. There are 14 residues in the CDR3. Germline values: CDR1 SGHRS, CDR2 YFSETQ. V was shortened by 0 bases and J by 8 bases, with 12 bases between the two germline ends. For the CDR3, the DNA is TGCGCCAGCAGCTTGGACGGCCGAAGGGATGAGCAGTTCTTC. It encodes CASSLDGRRDEQFF.

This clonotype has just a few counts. DNA of the CDR3: TGCGCCAGCAGCCAAGCGAGTGTGGGCGGTAACACCGGGGAGCTGTTTTTT. This codes for CASSQASVGGNTGELFF. The V call is TRBV4-3, the J call TRBJ2-2; the D is unclear. The CDR3 length is 17 residues. V was shortened by 1 base and J by 2 bases, with 14 bases between the two germline ends. Germline CDR1 LGHNA, CDR2 YSLEER.

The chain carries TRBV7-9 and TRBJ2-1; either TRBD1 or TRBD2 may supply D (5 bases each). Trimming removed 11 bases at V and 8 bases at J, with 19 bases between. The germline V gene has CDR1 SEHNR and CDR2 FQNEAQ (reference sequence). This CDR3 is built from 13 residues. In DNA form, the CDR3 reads TGTGCCGACGAGGGGTGGCAGGGCGATGAGCAGTTCTTC. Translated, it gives CADEGWQGDEQFF.

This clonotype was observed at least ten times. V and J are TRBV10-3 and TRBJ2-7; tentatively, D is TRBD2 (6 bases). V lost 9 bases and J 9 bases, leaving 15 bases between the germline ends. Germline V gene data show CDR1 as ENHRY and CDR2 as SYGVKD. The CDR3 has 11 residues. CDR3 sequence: CAIEPGLVQYF. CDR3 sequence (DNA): TGTGCCATAGAACCGGGACTTGTGCAGTACTTC.

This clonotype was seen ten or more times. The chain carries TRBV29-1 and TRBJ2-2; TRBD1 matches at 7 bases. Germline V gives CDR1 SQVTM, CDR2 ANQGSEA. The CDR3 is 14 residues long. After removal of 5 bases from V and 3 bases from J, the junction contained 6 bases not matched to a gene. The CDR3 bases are TGCAGCGTTACCGGGCAGGGGGACACCGGGGAGCTGTTTTTT. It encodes CSVTGQGDTGELFF.

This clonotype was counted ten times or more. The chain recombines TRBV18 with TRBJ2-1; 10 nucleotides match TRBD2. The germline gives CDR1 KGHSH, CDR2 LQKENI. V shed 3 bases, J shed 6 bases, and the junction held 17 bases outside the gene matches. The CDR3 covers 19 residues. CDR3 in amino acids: CASSPRDRSTSGISNEQFF. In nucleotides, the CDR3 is TGTGCCAGCTCACCCAGGGACAGGTCCACTAGCGGGATTTCCAATGAGCAGTTCTTC.

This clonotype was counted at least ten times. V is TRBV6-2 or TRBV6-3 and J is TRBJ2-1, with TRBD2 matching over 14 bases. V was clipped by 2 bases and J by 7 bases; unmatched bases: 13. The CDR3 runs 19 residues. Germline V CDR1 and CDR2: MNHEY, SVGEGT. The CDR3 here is CASSYPPGLAGESGNEQFF. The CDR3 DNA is TGTGCCAGCAGTTACCCTCCGGGACTAGCGGGAGAGAGTGGTAATGAGCAGTTCTTC.

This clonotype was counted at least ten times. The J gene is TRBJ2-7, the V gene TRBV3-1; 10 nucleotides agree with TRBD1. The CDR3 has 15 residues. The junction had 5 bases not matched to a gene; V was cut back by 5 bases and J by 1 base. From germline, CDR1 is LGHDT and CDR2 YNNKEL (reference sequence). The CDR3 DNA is TGTGCCAGCAGCGAAGGGACAGGGGTATCCTACGAGCAGTACTTC. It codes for CASSEGTGVSYEQYF.

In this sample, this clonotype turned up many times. This CDR3 reads CASSEALQQGEAFF. For the CDR3, the DNA is TGTGCCAGCAGTGAAGCGCTTCAGCAGGGTGAAGCTTTCTTT. This chain links TRBV2 with TRBJ1-1; tentative D call: TRBD1 (5 bases). CDR1 SNHLY and CDR2 FYNNEI come from the germline V gene. V lost 0 bases to trimming and J lost 7 bases, with 12 bases between them. The CDR3 length is 14 residues. Full variable domain (outside the CDR3, taken from reference TRBV2 and TRBJ1-1): EPEVTQTPSHQVTQMGQEVILRCVPISNHLYFYWYRQILGQKVEFLVSFYNNEISEKSEIFDDQFSVERPDGSNFTLKIRSTKLEDSAMYFCASSEALQQGEAFFGQGTRLTVV.

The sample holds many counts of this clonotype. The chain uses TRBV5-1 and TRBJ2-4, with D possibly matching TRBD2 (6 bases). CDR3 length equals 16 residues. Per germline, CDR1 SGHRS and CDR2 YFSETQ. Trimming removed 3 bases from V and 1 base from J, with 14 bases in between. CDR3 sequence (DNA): TGCGCCAGCAGCTCACGGGAGACTTGGGCCAAAAACATTCAGTACTTC. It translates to CASSSRETWAKNIQYF.

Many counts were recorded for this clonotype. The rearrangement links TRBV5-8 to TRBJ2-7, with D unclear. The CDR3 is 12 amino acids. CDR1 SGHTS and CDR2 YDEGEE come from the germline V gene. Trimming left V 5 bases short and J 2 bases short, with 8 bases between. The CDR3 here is CASSPQAYEQYF. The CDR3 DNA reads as TGTGCCAGCAGTCCACAAGCCTACGAGCAGTACTTC.

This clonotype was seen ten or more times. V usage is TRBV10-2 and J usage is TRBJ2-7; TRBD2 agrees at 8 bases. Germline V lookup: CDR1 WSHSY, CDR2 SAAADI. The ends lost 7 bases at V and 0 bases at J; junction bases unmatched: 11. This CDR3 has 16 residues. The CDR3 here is CASTGGETRSSYEQYF. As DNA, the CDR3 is TGCGCCAGCACCGGGGGGGAGACTAGGAGCTCCTACGAGCAGTACTTC.

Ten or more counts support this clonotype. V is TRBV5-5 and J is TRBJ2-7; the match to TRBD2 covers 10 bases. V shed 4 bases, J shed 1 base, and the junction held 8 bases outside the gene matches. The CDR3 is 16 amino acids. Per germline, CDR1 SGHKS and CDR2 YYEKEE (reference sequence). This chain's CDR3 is CASSLGVAGGSYEQYF. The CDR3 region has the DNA TGTGCCAGCAGCCTCGGCGTAGCGGGAGGTTCCTACGAGCAGTACTTC.

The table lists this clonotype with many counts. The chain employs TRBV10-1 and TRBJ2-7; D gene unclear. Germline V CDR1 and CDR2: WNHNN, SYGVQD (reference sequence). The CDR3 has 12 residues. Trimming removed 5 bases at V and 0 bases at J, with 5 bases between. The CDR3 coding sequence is TGCGCCAGCAGTAAGAGCTCCTACGAGCAGTACTTC. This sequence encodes CASSKSSYEQYF.

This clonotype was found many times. For the CDR3, the DNA is TGTGCCAGCAGCTCCCTAGCGGGAGCTTCCTTAGCCTTCTACAATGAGCAGTTCTTC. Amino acids: CASSSLAGASLAFYNEQFF. This chain connects TRBV11-2 to TRBJ2-1; 10 bases map to TRBD2. The CDR3 runs to 19 residues. Germline V gene lookup returns CDR1 SGHAT and CDR2 FQNNGV. With 4 bases clipped from V and 3 bases from J, the junction kept 15 bases outside the gene matches. The variable domain in full, completed from reference TRBV11-2 and TRBJ2-1, reads EAGVAQSPRYKIIEKRQSVAFWCNPISGHATLYWYQQILGQGPKLLIQFQNNGVVDDSQLPKDRFSAERLKGVDSTLKIQPAKLEDSAVYLCASSSLAGASLAFYNEQFFGPGTRLTVL.

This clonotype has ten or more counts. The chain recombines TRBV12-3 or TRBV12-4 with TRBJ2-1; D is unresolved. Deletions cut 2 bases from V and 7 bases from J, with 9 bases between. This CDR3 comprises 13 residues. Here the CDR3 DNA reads TGTGCCAGCAGTTTACCCATTGTGAATGAGCAGTTCTTC. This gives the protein CASSLPIVNEQFF.

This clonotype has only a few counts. This chain's CDR3 is CASSFSPGANEKLFF. In DNA, the CDR3 is TGTGCCAGCAGTTTTTCCCCAGGGGCTAATGAAAAACTGTTTTTT. V usage is TRBV28 and J usage is TRBJ1-4; possible D gene TRBD1, 6 bases. V was clipped by 3 bases and J by 3 bases, with 11 bases between them. Germline V CDR1 and CDR2: MDHEN, SYDVKM. The CDR3 is 15 residues long.

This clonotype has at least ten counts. CDR3: CASSLVAGPMNTEAFF. CDR3 coding DNA: TGCGCCAGCAGCTTGGTGGCAGGGCCCATGAACACTGAAGCTTTCTTT. The chain is built from TRBV5-1 and TRBJ1-1; maybe TRBD1 (5 bases). The CDR3 is made up of 16 amino acids. V was cut by 0 bases and J by 0 bases, with 12 bases left in between. The germline V gene has CDR1 SGHRS and CDR2 YFSETQ.

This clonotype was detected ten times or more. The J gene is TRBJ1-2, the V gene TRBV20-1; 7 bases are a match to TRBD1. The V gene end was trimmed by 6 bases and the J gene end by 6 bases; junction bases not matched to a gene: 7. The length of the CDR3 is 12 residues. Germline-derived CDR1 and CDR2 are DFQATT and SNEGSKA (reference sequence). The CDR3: CSAPGTVDGYTF. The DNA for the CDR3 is TGCAGTGCCCCAGGGACAGTAGATGGCTACACCTTC.

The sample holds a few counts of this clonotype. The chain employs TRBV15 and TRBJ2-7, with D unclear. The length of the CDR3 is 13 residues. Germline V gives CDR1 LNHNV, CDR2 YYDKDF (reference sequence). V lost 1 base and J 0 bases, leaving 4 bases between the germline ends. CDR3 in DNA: TGTGCCACCAGCAGAGGAGTCTCCTACGAGCAGTACTTC. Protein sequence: CATSRGVSYEQYF.

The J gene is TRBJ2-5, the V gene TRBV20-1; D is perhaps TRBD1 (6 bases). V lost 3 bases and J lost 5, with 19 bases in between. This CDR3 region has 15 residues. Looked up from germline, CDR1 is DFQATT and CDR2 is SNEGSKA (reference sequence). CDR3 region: CSASARRGRVETQYF. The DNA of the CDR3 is TGCAGTGCTAGCGCCCGCAGGGGCCGGGTGGAGACCCAGTACTTC.